The 11 T cell receptor beta chains listed next were all sequenced from one sample in a study of early T cells in non-severe SARS-CoV-2 infection. From the 5' RACE reads, TCRdb called clonotypes with MiXCR, one entry per CDR3 protein. Of nearly 80,000 distinct CDR3 sequences in the sample, 9.5% to 15% are singletons; the top ten hold around 1.1%. Material for sequencing was whole blood. These receptors all come from an adult who was a healthcare worker with PCR-confirmed SARS-CoV-2 infection or an uninfected control (not recorded which).

V and J are TRBV29-1 and TRBJ2-7; possibly TRBD2 for D (7 bases). The V gene lost 6 bases and the J gene lost 2 bases, with 11 bases spanning the gap. Per the germline V gene, CDR1 is SQVTM and CDR2 is ANQGSEA. The CDR3 consists of 12 residues. The CDR3 is CSVGGGPYEQYF. The CDR3 DNA reads TGCAGCGTGGGGGGGGGCCCCTACGAGCAGTACTTC.

This clonotype occurred a few times. The chain joins TRBV6-2 or TRBV6-3 to TRBJ2-3; possibly TRBD2 for D (5 bases). Germline V CDR1 and CDR2: MNHEY, SVGEGT. The CDR3 covers 13 residues. V lost 7 bases and J 6 bases, leaving 14 bases between the germline ends. DNA of the CDR3: TGTGCCAGCATAAGAGGGCCCAGGGATACGCAGTATTTT. This codes for CASIRGPRDTQYF.

This clonotype was recorded at least ten times. The rearrangement joins TRBV11-2 to TRBJ2-7; TRBD2 aligns across 8 bases. The V segment lost 5 bases and the J segment 0 bases; nucleotides outside the gene matches: 9. Germline V gene lookup returns CDR1 SGHAT and CDR2 FQNNGV. The CDR3 is made up of 16 amino acids. For the CDR3, the DNA is TGTGCCAGCAGCATAAACTTAGCGGGAAGCTCCTACGAGCAGTACTTC. This codes for CASSINLAGSSYEQYF.

In its sample, this clonotype was seen once. This chain links TRBV10-3 with TRBJ2-5; the D call may be TRBD1 or TRBD2 (6 bases each). Trimming cost V 10 bases and J 1 base, with 13 bases left between them. Germline V gene sequence: CDR1 ENHRY, CDR2 SYGVKD. The CDR3 has 13 amino acids. Written as DNA, the CDR3 is TGTGCCACCTTAGGGGGGTCCCAAGAGACCCAGTACTTC. Its translation is CATLGGSQETQYF.

The V call is TRBV20-1, the J call TRBJ1-1; the D is unclear. From germline, CDR1 is DFQATT and CDR2 SNEGSKA (reference sequence). This CDR3 comprises 12 residues. Trimming cost V 0 bases and J 3 bases, with 5 bases left between them. The CDR3 DNA reads as TGCAGTGCTAGAGATGGGCACACTGAAGCTTTCTTT. Translation gives CSARDGHTEAFF.

This clonotype was observed a few times. The chain links TRBV6-4 to TRBJ1-1; a possible D gene is TRBD1 (5 bases). The CDR3 loop spans 16 amino acids. The V gene's germline CDR1 is MRHNA and CDR2 SNTAGT. V was pared by 3 bases and J by 1 base, with 15 bases between. The CDR3, as DNA: TGTGCCAGCAGTGAGGGGGGATATGGAGAGAACACTGAAGCTTTCTTT. This sequence encodes CASSEGGYGENTEAFF.

There are many counts of this clonotype. This sequence joins TRBV28 and TRBJ2-3, with 10 bases matching TRBD2. CDR3 length equals 16 residues. From germline, CDR1 is MDHEN and CDR2 SYDVKM. Trimming removed 3 bases from V and 3 bases from J; junction bases left unmatched: 6. CDR3 sequence reads: CASSFLAGDVTDTQYF. CDR3 DNA sequence: TGTGCCAGCAGTTTCCTAGCGGGAGATGTGACAGATACGCAGTATTTT. Complete variable domain (other parts from reference TRBV28 and TRBJ2-3): DVKVTQSSRYLVKRTGEKVFLECVQDMDHENMFWYRQDPGLGLRLIYFSYDVKMKEKGDIPEGYSVSREKKERFSLILESASTNQTSMYLCASSFLAGDVTDTQYFGPGTRLTVL.

This chain uses TRBV27 with TRBJ1-2; TRBD1 aligns across 10 bases. Germline assignment: CDR1 MNHEY and CDR2 SMNVEV (reference sequence). This CDR3 is built from 14 residues. The junction had 2 bases not matched to a gene; V was cut back by 5 bases and J by 2 bases. CDR3 sequence: CASSLGQGNYGYTF. CDR3 in DNA: TGTGCCAGCAGTCTGGGACAGGGGAACTATGGCTACACCTTC.

The CDR3 sequence is CASSGQSYGYTF. The CDR3 DNA follows: TGTGCCAGCAGCGGACAGTCCTATGGCTACACCTTC. The V call is TRBV6-6, the J call TRBJ1-2; the D gene is possibly TRBD1 (6 bases). The CDR3 is made up of 12 amino acids. Trimming stripped 6 bases from V and 4 bases from J, with 9 bases between. The germline CDR1 and CDR2 sequences are MNHNY and SVGAGI (reference sequence).

This chain uses TRBV2 with TRBJ2-3; D unclear. The CDR3 loop spans 10 amino acids. V lost 8 bases and J lost 3, with 3 bases in between. Germline V gene sequence: CDR1 SNHLY, CDR2 FYNNEI. The CDR3 reads CASHTDTQYF. Here the CDR3 DNA reads TGTGCCAGCCATACAGATACGCAGTATTTT.

This clonotype was observed a handful of times. The chain is built from TRBV6-2 or TRBV6-3 and TRBJ2-2; D possibly corresponds to TRBD2 (5 bases). The CDR3 runs to 16 residues. The germline V gene has CDR1 MNHEY and CDR2 SVGEGT. Trimming took off 1 base at V and 7 bases at J, with 16 bases between the two ends. The CDR3 DNA follows: TGTGCCAGCAGTTACTTTCCGCTAGCTAGCAGCGGGGAGCTGTTTTTT. It translates to CASSYFPLASSGELFF.